The 13 T cell receptor beta chains reported below all come from one sample, sequenced in a study of cytomegalovirus exposure and HLA in healthy donors listed by TCRdb under 2017. Receptors were amplified or captured by the immunoSEQ multiplex PCR assay. TCRdb took this table from immuneACCESS and kept in-frame rearrangements with V and J called. Such tables lack part of the clones; where checked against another copy, unresolved V genes explain under half of the gap, and the rest is unexplained. This sample comprises 150,000 to 200,000 clones, about 82% of them detected only once. The biggest ten clones account for almost 1.5% of the sample. Material for sequencing was PBMCs. All receptors derive from a woman between 18 and 29 years old in good health and CMV-seronegative.

The DNA for the CDR3 is TGTGCCTGGAGCCGGACTAGCGGGGGGGCCTACAATGAGCAGTTCTTC. Translated, it gives CAWSRTSGGAYNEQFF. The V gene is TRBV30, the J gene TRBJ2-1; 15 bases match TRBD2. CDR3 length equals 16 residues. Trimming removed 3 bases from V and 2 bases from J; junction bases left unmatched: 2. Germline values: CDR1 GTSNPN, CDR2 SVGIG (reference sequence).

The CDR3 loop reads CASTPGTGVGLEQYF. The CDR3, as DNA: TGTGCCAGCACACCGGGGACAGGGGTCGGCCTCGAGCAGTACTTC. V and J are TRBV19 and TRBJ2-7, with 10 bases lining up with TRBD1. Germline V gene data show CDR1 as LNHDA and CDR2 as SQIVND (reference sequence). The ends lost 9 bases at V and 6 bases at J; junction bases unmatched: 14. The CDR3 is 15 amino acids.

This clone was counted once. This chain links TRBV6-4 with TRBJ2-1, with TRBD1 matching over 10 bases. Germline assignment: CDR1 MRHNA and CDR2 SNTAGT. V shed 6 bases, J shed 6 bases, and the junction held 5 bases outside the gene matches. The CDR3 has 14 residues. CDR3: CASRTDRGANEQFF. In DNA, the CDR3 is TGTGCCAGCAGAACGGACAGGGGGGCCAATGAGCAGTTCTTC.

The CDR3 nucleotides read TGTGCCAGCAGCTTAGAGCGGGGAGCCCACGAGCAGTACTTC. This gives the protein CASSLERGAHEQYF. The chain links TRBV7-2 to TRBJ2-7, with 7 bases matching TRBD2. The CDR3 is 14 residues long. Germline CDR1 SGHTA, CDR2 FQGNSA. Trimming took 1 base from V and 5 from J; bases not matched to a gene: 5.

This clone is a singleton in its sample. The V and J genes are TRBV2 and TRBJ1-1; 11 nucleotides line up with TRBD1. This CDR3 is built from 14 residues. V lost 6 bases and J lost 6; bases outside the gene matches: 6. CDR1 is SNHLY and CDR2 is FYNNEI in the germline V gene. CDR3 bases: TGTGCCAGCAGGGTCCCGGGACAGGGGGCTGAAGCTTTCTTT. Translated, it gives CASRVPGQGAEAFF.

This rearrangement joins TRBV28 to TRBJ1-5, with unresolved D. The CDR3 consists of 16 residues. Germline CDR1 MDHEN, CDR2 SYDVKM. The V and J ends lost 5 bases and 4 bases respectively, with 18 bases between them. The DNA of the CDR3 is TGTGCCAGCAGTCTACTAGGCCGGGATCCTAATCAGCCCCAGCATTTT. Protein product: CASSLLGRDPNQPQHF.

The rearrangement links TRBV27 to TRBJ2-2, with TRBD1 matching 9 bases. The junction had 8 bases not matched to a gene; V was cut back by 5 bases and J by 4 bases. Germline lookup yields CDR1 MNHEY and CDR2 SMNVEV (reference sequence). The CDR3 covers 16 residues. The chain's CDR3 is CASSEAGTGITGELFF. The DNA of the CDR3 is TGTGCCAGCAGTGAAGCCGGGACAGGGATCACCGGGGAGCTGTTTTTT.

The J gene is TRBJ2-3, the V gene TRBV4-1; the D is unclear. The germline V and J ends were trimmed by 3 bases and 5 bases, with 6 bases remaining between them. The CDR3 consists of 12 residues. The germline V gene encodes CDR1 MGHRA and CDR2 YSYEKL. This chain's CDR3 is CASSQVRDTQYF. The CDR3, as DNA: TGCGCCAGCAGCCAGGTTAGAGATACGCAGTATTTT.

This clone was observed a handful of times. This sequence joins TRBV5-1 and TRBJ2-5; 9 bases align to TRBD2. Trimming took 4 bases from V and 3 from J; bases not matched to a gene: 1. Germline V gives CDR1 SGHRS, CDR2 YFSETQ. CDR3 size: 13 residues. CDR3 DNA sequence: TGCGCCAGCAGCAGGACTAGCGAAGAGACCCAGTACTTC. Translated, it gives CASSRTSEETQYF.

This clone came up once. The V gene is TRBV9, the J gene TRBJ1-2, with D possibly TRBD1 on 5 matching bases. Deletions cut 0 bases from V and 7 bases from J, with 19 bases between. The CDR3 has 16 amino acids. Germline V CDR1 and CDR2: SGDLS, YYNGEE. The CDR3 region is CASSVDPGDRTRGYTF. The CDR3 coding sequence is TGTGCCAGCAGCGTAGACCCGGGGGACCGAACTCGTGGCTACACCTTC.

This chain links TRBV5-8 with TRBJ1-2; 10 bases line up with TRBD1. The germline CDR1 and CDR2 sequences are SGHTS and YDEGEE. The CDR3 has 16 residues. J gave up 4 bases and V 4 bases, and 10 bases lay outside the gene matches. The CDR3 nucleotides are TGTGCCAGCAGCCGGAGGGGGACAGGGGATCGCTATGGCTACACCTTC. Protein sequence: CASSRRGTGDRYGYTF.

The CDR3 region is CATAGGGQGYEQYF. CDR3 sequence (DNA): TGTGCCACGGCTGGTGGGGGACAGGGCTACGAGCAGTACTTC. The chain combines TRBV6-5 with TRBJ2-7; TRBD1 matches 9 bases. The CDR3 totals 14 residues. V lost 10 bases, J lost 3 bases, and 10 bases stayed unmatched. Germline CDR1 reads MNHEY; CDR2 reads SVGAGI.

The chain has TRBV4-2 and TRBJ2-1, with TRBD2 matching 8 bases. This CDR3 region has 15 residues. From germline, CDR1 is LGHNA and CDR2 YNFKEQ. V was clipped by 1 base and J by 4 bases; unmatched bases: 3. CDR3 sequence: CASSQVPSGYNEQFF. The CDR3, as DNA: TGTGCCAGCAGCCAAGTGCCTAGCGGGTACAATGAGCAGTTCTTC.